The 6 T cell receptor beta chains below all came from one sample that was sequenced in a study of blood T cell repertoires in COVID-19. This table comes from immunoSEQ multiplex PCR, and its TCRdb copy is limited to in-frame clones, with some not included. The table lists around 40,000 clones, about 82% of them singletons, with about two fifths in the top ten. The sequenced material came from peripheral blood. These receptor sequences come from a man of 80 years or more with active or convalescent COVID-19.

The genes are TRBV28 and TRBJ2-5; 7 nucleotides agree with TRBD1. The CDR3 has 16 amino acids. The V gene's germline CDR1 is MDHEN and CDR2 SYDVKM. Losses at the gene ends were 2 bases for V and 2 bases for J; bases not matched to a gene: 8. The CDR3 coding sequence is TGTGCCAGCAGTTTAGGGACAGACCCCGTGCAAGAGACCCAGTACTTC. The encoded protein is CASSLGTDPVQETQYF.

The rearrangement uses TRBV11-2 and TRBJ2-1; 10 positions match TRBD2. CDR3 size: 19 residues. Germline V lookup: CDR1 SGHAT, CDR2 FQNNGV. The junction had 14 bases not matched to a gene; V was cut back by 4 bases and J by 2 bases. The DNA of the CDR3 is TGTGCCAGCAGCTCAGAACAACTCCCACTAGCGGGGACCTACAATGAGCAGTTCTTC. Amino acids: CASSSEQLPLAGTYNEQFF.

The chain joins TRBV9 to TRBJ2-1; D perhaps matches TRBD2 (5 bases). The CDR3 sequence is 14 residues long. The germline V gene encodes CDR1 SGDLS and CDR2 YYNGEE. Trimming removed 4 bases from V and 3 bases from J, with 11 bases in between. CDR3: CASSPPRGYNEQFF. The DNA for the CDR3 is TGTGCCAGCAGCCCCCCCCGGGGCTACAATGAGCAGTTCTTC.

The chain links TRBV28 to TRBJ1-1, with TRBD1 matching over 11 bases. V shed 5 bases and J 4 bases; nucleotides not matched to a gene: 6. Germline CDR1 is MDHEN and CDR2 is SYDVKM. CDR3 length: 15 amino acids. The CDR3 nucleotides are TGTGCCAGCAGTCCCGCCGGGACAGGGGGCACTGAAGCTTTCTTT. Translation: CASSPAGTGGTEAFF.

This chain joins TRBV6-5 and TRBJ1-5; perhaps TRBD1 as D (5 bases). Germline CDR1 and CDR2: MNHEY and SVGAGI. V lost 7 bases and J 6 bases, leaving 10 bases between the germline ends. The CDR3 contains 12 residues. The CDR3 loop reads CASTQGFQPQHF. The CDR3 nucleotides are TGTGCCAGCACTCAGGGATTTCAGCCCCAGCATTTT.

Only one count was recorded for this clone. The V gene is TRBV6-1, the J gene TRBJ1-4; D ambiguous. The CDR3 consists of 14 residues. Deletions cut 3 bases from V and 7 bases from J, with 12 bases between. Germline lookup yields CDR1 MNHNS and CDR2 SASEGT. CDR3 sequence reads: CASSEGGIIEKLFF. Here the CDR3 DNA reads TGTGCCAGCAGTGAGGGCGGGATTATTGAAAAACTGTTTTTT.